This T cell receptor (beta chain) was recovered during a study of CD4 and CD8 cells across lung adenocarcinoma regions. J was trimmed by 4 bases and V by 0 bases; bases with no gene match: 5. Germline CDR1 is WNHNN and CDR2 is SYGVQD (reference sequence). The CDR3 covers 17 residues. TCRdb analysed the PCR reads with MiXCR anew, one entry per CDR3 protein. This table holds under 25,000 distinct CDR3 sequences, 40% to 65% found once. Donors had localized lung adenocarcinoma, a non-small cell lung cancer. V and J are TRBV10-1 and TRBJ2-1; 11 bases are shared with TRBD2. This clonotype was obtained from a male donor with lung adenocarcinoma. The CD4 and CD8 labels of this study may be unreliable. Source material: CD4+ T cells from the center of a lung tumor. The CDR3 region has the DNA TGCGCCAGCAGTGAGTCCCGTACTAGCGGGAGTTACAATGAGCAGTTCTTC. Translation: CASSESRTSGSYNEQFF.